These T cell receptor beta chains were read from a single sample in a study of blood T cell repertoires in COVID-19. Sequencing was performed with immunoSEQ multiplex PCR; in TCRdb, only in-frame clones are kept and a portion is missing. This sample has some 100,000 clones, with roughly 83% found just once. The sample consisted of peripheral blood. The receptors originated from a woman aged 60-75 years with acute or convalescent COVID-19. Both conserved end residues are part of each CDR3. A D gene is named only where the DNA matches it firmly. The size entry is marked missing in some rows and otherwise reads once, few, many or a size class.

D	size	J	V	CDR3	DNA
NA	NA	TRBJ2-7	TRBV5-6	CASSFDSQWGEQYF	TGTGCCAGCAGCTTCGACAGCCAGTGGGGCGAGCAGTACTTC
TRBD2	NA	TRBJ2-1	TRBV7-2	CASSRTSDEQFF	TGTGCCAGCAGCAGGACTAGCGATGAGCAGTTCTTC
TRBD2	NA	TRBJ2-2	TRBV7-9	CASSPRGLAGGITGELFF	TGTGCCAGCAGCCCGAGGGGACTAGCGGGAGGCATCACCGGGGAGCTGTTTTTT
NA	NA	TRBJ2-7	TRBV19	CASSVTGKGEQYF	TGTGCCAGTAGTGTAACAGGGAAAGGCGAGCAGTACTTC
NA	once	TRBJ2-7	TRBV6-5	CASRRGGGSSYEQYF	TGTGCCAGCCGCCGTGGGGGCGGAAGCTCCTACGAGCAGTACTTC
NA	NA	TRBJ2-7	TRBV5-1	CASSNGQIQTYEQYF	TGCGCCAGCAGCAATGGACAGATTCAGACCTACGAGCAGTACTTC
TRBD1	NA	TRBJ1-2	TRBV7-2	CASSEGPTGAYGYTF	TGTGCCAGCAGCGAGGGGCCGACAGGGGCCTATGGCTACACCTTC
NA	NA	TRBJ2-7	TRBV1	CTSSTKGRTSGRFSYEQYF	TGCACCAGCAGCACTAAGGGGAGGACTAGCGGGAGGTTTTCCTACGAGCAGTACTTC
NA	NA	TRBJ2-1	TRBV9	CASSRRSGLRIYNEQFF	TGTGCCAGCAGCCGACGCTCGGGACTCCGAATCTACAATGAGCAGTTCTTC
NA	NA	TRBJ1-2	TRBV28	CAISGGGNSYGYTF	TGTGCCATTTCAGGCGGGGGTAACAGCTATGGCTACACCTTC
TRBD1	NA	TRBJ2-2	TRBV18	CASSPQSTGTGELFF	TGTGCCAGCTCACCACAATCGACAGGGACCGGGGAGCTGTTTTTT
TRBD1	NA	TRBJ1-2	TRBV2	CASTLGTGVFLNYGYTF	TGTGCCAGCACTTTAGGGACAGGGGTTTTCCTGAACTATGGCTACACCTTC
NA	NA	TRBJ1-1	TRBV30	CAWSRGTRNTEAFF	TGTGCCTGGTCTAGGGGCACCCGGAACACTGAAGCTTTCTTT
TRBD2	NA	TRBJ2-3	TRBV11-2	CASSLVATSGSDDTQYF	TGTGCCAGCAGCTTAGTCGCCACTAGCGGGAGCGATGATACGCAGTATTTT
NA	NA	TRBJ2-7	TRBV7-9	CASSSRQGGSEQYF	TGTGCCAGCAGCTCAAGACAGGGAGGATCCGAGCAGTACTTC
NA	NA	TRBJ1-1	TRBV11-2	CASSLSRANTEAFF	TGTGCCAGCAGCTTAAGCAGGGCGAACACTGAAGCTTTCTTT
NA	once	TRBJ1-1	TRBV25-1	CASTHGGPTAFF	TGTGCCAGCACGCACGGGGGGCCCACGGCTTTCTTT
NA	NA	TRBJ1-2	TRBV6-2/TRBV6-3	CASSYSRHREGYTF	TGTGCCAGCAGTTACTCGAGACACAGGGAGGGCTACACCTTC
TRBD1	NA	TRBJ1-4	TRBV3-1/TRBV3-2	CASSFSGQNVKLFF	TGTGCCAGCAGCTTTTCGGGACAGAATGTTAAACTGTTTTTT
NA	NA	TRBJ2-3	TRBV19	CASSIADSPTDTQYF	TGTGCCAGTAGTATTGCGGATTCCCCCACAGATACGCAGTATTTT
TRBD1	NA	TRBJ1-1	TRBV28	CASSSGGQGLNTEAFF	TGTGCCAGCAGTTCCGGCGGACAGGGGCTAAACACTGAAGCTTTCTTT
NA	NA	TRBJ2-3	TRBV6-1	CASSEQPEGTQYF	TGTGCCAGCAGTGAACAACCGGAGGGTACGCAGTATTTT
NA	NA	TRBJ1-2	TRBV5-1	CASSLERPQGSYGYTF	TGCGCCAGCAGCTTGGAGCGGCCCCAAGGCAGCTATGGCTACACCTTC
TRBD1	once	TRBJ2-5	TRBV3-1/TRBV3-2	CASSQEQGAGETQYF	TGTGCCAGCAGCCAGGAACAGGGGGCCGGGGAGACCCAGTACTTC
NA	NA	TRBJ1-2	TRBV28	CAIHNKYGYTF	TGTGCCATCCACAATAAATATGGCTACACCTTC
TRBD1	NA	TRBJ2-1	TRBV7-2	CASSSRQGYNEQFF	TGTGCCAGCAGCTCCAGACAGGGCTACAATGAGCAGTTCTTC
NA	NA	TRBJ1-2	TRBV12-3/TRBV12-4	CASSPVAPGGYTF	TGTGCCAGCAGTCCTGTTGCTCCGGGGGGCTACACCTTC
NA	NA	TRBJ1-1	TRBV6-5	CATQGLIEAFF	TGTGCCACCCAGGGACTTATCGAAGCTTTCTTT
NA	NA	TRBJ1-1	TRBV6-5	CASTLEYTEAFF	TGTGCCAGCACTTTGGAGTACACTGAAGCTTTCTTT
NA	NA	TRBJ2-5	TRBV12-2	CASRTHGSETQYF	TGTGCAAGTCGCACGCACGGGTCCGAGACCCAGTACTTC
NA	NA	TRBJ2-1	TRBV10-1	CASSLGGNEQFF	TGCGCCAGCAGCCTCGGAGGGAATGAGCAGTTCTTC
TRBD2	few	TRBJ2-7	TRBV14	CASSQSAGGPYEQYF	TGTGCCAGCAGCCAATCAGCGGGAGGGCCCTACGAGCAGTACTTC
TRBD1	NA	TRBJ1-5	TRBV10-1	CASSAGGGQPQHF	TGCGCCAGCAGTGCAGGGGGAGGTCAGCCCCAGCATTTT
NA	NA	TRBJ1-2	TRBV6-6	CASSLPGNYGYTF	TGTGCCAGCAGTTTACCAGGCAACTATGGCTACACCTTC
TRBD2	NA	TRBJ2-3	TRBV3-1/TRBV3-2	CASSVSGTRGNTQYF	TGTGCCAGCAGCGTCTCCGGGACTAGGGGAAATACGCAGTATTTT
TRBD1	few	TRBJ1-3	TRBV23-1	CASDETGPSSISGNTIYF	TGCGCCAGCGACGAGACAGGGCCTAGCTCGATCTCTGGAAACACCATATATTTT
NA	NA	TRBJ1-4	TRBV5-1	CASSLIAEGEKLFF	TGCGCCAGCAGCTTGATAGCGGAAGGGGAAAAACTGTTTTTT
TRBD1	NA	TRBJ2-2	TRBV7-2	CASSSGQGTTGELFF	TGTGCCAGCAGCTCGGGACAGGGGACCACCGGGGAGCTGTTTTTT
NA	NA	TRBJ1-6	TRBV19	CASSIDSGSPLHF	TGTGCCAGTAGTATAGATTCCGGTTCACCCCTCCACTTT
TRBD1	NA	TRBJ2-2	TRBV4-1	CASSRPTGSNTGELFF	TGCGCCAGCAGCCGCCCGACAGGGTCGAACACCGGGGAGCTGTTTTTT
NA	NA	TRBJ1-4	TRBV6-2/TRBV6-3	CASSKQESNEKLFF	TGTGCCAGCAGTAAACAGGAATCAAATGAAAAACTGTTTTTT
NA	NA	TRBJ2-4	TRBV14	CASSQVLGGSTDIQYF	TGTGCCAGCAGCCAAGTTCTCGGGGGATCGACGGACATTCAGTACTTC
NA	NA	TRBJ1-4	TRBV29-1	CSVAGGEEKLFF	TGCAGCGTTGCGGGCGGGGAGGAAAAACTGTTTTTT
TRBD1	few	TRBJ1-5	TRBV18	CASSPQQGARIQPQHF	TGTGCCAGCTCACCTCAACAGGGGGCGCGGATTCAGCCCCAGCATTTT
TRBD1	NA	TRBJ2-7	TRBV28	CASSGNPQGQEQYF	TGTGCCAGCAGTGGGAACCCACAGGGGCAAGAGCAGTACTTC
NA	NA	TRBJ1-2	TRBV28	CASSPYGQHYGYTF	TGTGCCAGCAGTCCATATGGACAGCACTATGGCTACACCTTC
NA	NA	TRBJ1-1	TRBV27	CASSLRRGGTEAFF	TGTGCCAGCAGTTTACGGCGCGGGGGCACTGAAGCTTTCTTT
NA	NA	TRBJ1-1	TRBV6-5	CASSQMTGNTEAFF	TGTGCCAGCAGTCAAATGACAGGGAACACTGAAGCTTTCTTT
TRBD2	NA	TRBJ2-1	TRBV2	CASSAGTRGIEQFF	TGTGCCAGCAGTGCGGGGACTAGAGGTATTGAGCAGTTCTTC
NA	NA	TRBJ2-1	TRBV5-1	CASRGEERSREQFF	TGCGCCAGCAGAGGGGAGGAGAGGAGCCGTGAGCAGTTCTTC
TRBD2	NA	TRBJ2-3	TRBV6-2/TRBV6-3	CASSQLADTQYF	TGTGCCAGCAGCCAACTAGCGGATACGCAGTATTTT
TRBD2	few	TRBJ2-3	TRBV24-1	CATSPRGVSDTQYF	TGTGCCACCAGCCCTCGGGGGGTCTCAGATACGCAGTATTTT
NA	NA	TRBJ1-1	TRBV29-1	CSVESGGHTEAFF	TGCAGCGTTGAATCTGGGGGCCACACTGAAGCTTTCTTT